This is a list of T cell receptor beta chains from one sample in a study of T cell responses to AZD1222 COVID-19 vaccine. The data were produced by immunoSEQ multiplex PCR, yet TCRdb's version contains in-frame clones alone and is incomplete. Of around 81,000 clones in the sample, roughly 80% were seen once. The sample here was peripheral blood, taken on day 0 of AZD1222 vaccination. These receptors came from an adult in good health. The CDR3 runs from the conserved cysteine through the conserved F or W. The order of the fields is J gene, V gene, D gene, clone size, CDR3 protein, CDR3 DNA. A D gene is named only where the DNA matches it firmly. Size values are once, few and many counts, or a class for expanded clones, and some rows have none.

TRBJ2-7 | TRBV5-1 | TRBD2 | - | CASSLDLAGGQSPYEQYF | TGCGCCAGCAGCTTGGATCTAGCGGGGGGCCAAAGCCCCTACGAGCAGTACTTC
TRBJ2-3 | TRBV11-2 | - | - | CASSLDPPDTQYF | TGTGCCAGCAGCTTAGACCCCCCAGATACGCAGTATTTT
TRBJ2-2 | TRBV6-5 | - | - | CASRARATTGELFF | TGTGCCAGCAGGGCCCGGGCTACGACCGGGGAGCTGTTTTTT
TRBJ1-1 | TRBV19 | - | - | CASSPNLGGSDTEAFF | TGTGCCAGTAGTCCAAACTTAGGGGGAAGTGACACTGAAGCTTTCTTT
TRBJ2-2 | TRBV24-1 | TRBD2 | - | CATSDSQREGRRELFF | TGTGCCACCAGTGATTCTCAGCGGGAGGGCCGCCGGGAGCTGTTTTTT
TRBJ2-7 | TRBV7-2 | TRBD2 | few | CASSSTSGSYEQYF | TGTGCCAGCAGCTCCACTAGCGGGAGTTACGAGCAGTACTTC
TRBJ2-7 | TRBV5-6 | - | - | CASSSVAVGAGVGYEQYF | TGTGCCAGCAGCTCCGTGGCAGTCGGGGCAGGGGTAGGGTACGAGCAGTACTTC
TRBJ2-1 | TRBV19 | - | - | CASSIDRHNEQFF | TGTGCCAGTAGTATCGACAGGCACAATGAGCAGTTCTTC
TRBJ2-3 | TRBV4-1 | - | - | CASSQEADTDTQYF | TGCGCCAGCAGCCAAGAAGCGGACACAGATACGCAGTATTTT
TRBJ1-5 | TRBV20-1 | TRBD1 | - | CSASSRGRNQPQHF | TGCAGTGCTAGTAGCAGGGGGCGAAATCAGCCCCAGCATTTT
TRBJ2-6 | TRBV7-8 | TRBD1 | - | CASSLILRQGIGRANVLTF | TGTGCCAGCAGCTTAATACTGAGACAGGGAATAGGTCGGGCCAACGTCCTGACTTTC
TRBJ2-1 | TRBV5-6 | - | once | CASSYPGYGEEQFF | TGTGCCAGCAGCTATCCAGGTTACGGGGAGGAGCAGTTCTTC
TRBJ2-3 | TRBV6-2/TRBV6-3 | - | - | CASSYSAGATDTQYF | TGTGCCAGCAGTTACTCGGCGGGGGCCACAGATACGCAGTATTTT
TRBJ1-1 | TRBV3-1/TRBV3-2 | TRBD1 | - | CASSQTGGANTEAFF | TGTGCCAGCAGCCAGACAGGGGGAGCGAACACTGAAGCTTTCTTT
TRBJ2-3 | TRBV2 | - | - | CASLILTSTDTQYF | TGTGCCAGCCTGATTCTCACTAGCACAGATACGCAGTATTTT
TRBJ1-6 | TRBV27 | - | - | CASNRAGTPYNSPLHF | TGTGCCAGCAATCGAGCGGGAACTCCATATAATTCACCCCTCCACTTT
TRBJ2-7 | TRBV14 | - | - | CASSQAGILRVYEQYF | TGTGCCAGCAGCCAAGCCGGGATCCTAAGAGTCTACGAGCAGTACTTC
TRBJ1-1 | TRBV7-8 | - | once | CASSPRRDTEAFF | TGTGCCAGCAGCCCCCGTAGGGACACTGAAGCTTTCTTT
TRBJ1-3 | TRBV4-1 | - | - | CASSQEQVAGNTIYF | TGCGCCAGCAGCCAGGAACAGGTTGCTGGAAACACCATATATTTT
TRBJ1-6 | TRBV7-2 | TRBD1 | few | CASSSGGQDQSPLHF | TGTGCCAGCAGCTCCGGGGGACAGGACCAATCACCCCTCCACTTT
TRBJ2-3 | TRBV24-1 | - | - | CATSATGGGADTQYF | TGTGCCACCAGTGCGACGGGGGGCGGCGCAGATACGCAGTATTTT
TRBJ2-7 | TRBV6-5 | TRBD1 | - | CASRGTGQGYEQYF | TGTGCCAGCAGGGGGACAGGGCAAGGCTACGAGCAGTACTTC
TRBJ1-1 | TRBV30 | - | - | CAWEGIGTEAFF | TGTGCCTGGGAGGGGATCGGAACTGAAGCTTTCTTT
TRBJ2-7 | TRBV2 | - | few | CASIEGMMGSYEQYF | TGTGCCAGCATAGAAGGAATGATGGGCTCCTACGAGCAGTACTTC
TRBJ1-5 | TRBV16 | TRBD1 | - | CASSPRDRGGNQPQHF | TGTGCCAGCAGCCCCCGGGACAGGGGAGGGAATCAGCCCCAGCATTTT
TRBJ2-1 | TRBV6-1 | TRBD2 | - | CASSDKASGGAQNEQFF | TGTGCCAGCAGTGACAAGGCTAGCGGGGGGGCGCAAAATGAGCAGTTCTTC
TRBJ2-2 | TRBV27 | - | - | CASSRRGFESNTGELFF | TGTGCCAGCAGTCGACGTGGTTTTGAGTCGAACACCGGGGAGCTGTTTTTT
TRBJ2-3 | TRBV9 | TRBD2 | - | CASSAGLAGVTDTQYF | TGTGCCAGCAGCGCAGGACTAGCGGGAGTGACAGATACGCAGTATTTT
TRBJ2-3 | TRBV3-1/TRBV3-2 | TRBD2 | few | CASRTSGSTDTQYF | TGTGCCAGCAGGACTAGCGGAAGCACAGATACGCAGTATTTT
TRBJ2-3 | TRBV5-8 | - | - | CASSSYSGGTDTQYF | TGTGCCAGCAGCTCCTATAGCGGTGGCACAGATACGCAGTATTTT
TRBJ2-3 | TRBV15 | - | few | CATSRDRGPADTQYF | TGTGCCACCAGCAGAGATAGGGGACCAGCAGATACGCAGTATTTT
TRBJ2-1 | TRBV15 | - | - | CATSRGGRGGDEQFF | TGTGCCACCAGCAGAGGTGGCAGGGGAGGGGATGAGCAGTTCTTC
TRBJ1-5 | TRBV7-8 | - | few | CASSTLSNQPQHF | TGTGCCAGCAGCACACTTTCCAATCAGCCCCAGCATTTT
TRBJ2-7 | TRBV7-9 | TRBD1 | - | CASRGRDSYEQYF | TGTGCCAGCAGAGGCCGGGACAGCTACGAGCAGTACTTC
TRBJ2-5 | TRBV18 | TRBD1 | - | CASSPNRGQETQYF | TGTGCCAGCTCACCAAACAGGGGGCAAGAGACCCAGTACTTC
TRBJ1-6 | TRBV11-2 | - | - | CASSLNQGFRDSPLHF | TGTGCCAGCAGCTTAAATCAGGGTTTTCGCGATTCACCCCTCCACTTT
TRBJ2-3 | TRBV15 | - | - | CATSRVGDITDTQYF | TGTGCCACCAGCAGAGTAGGGGACATCACAGATACGCAGTATTTT
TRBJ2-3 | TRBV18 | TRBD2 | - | CASSAVAGGPADTQYF | TGTGCCAGCTCAGCCGTAGCGGGAGGGCCAGCAGATACGCAGTATTTT
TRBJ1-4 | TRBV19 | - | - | CASEPGRGTNEKLFF | TGTGCCAGTGAACCAGGGCGCGGAACTAATGAAAAACTGTTTTTT
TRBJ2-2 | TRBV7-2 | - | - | CASSPQGTDTGELFF | TGTGCCAGCAGCCCACAGGGTACTGACACCGGGGAGCTGTTTTTT
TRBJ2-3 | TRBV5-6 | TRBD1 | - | CASSGRTGWASTDTQYF | TGTGCCAGCAGCGGGAGGACAGGGTGGGCTAGCACAGATACGCAGTATTTT
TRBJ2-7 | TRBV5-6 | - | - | CASSLEGLGTDYEQYF | TGTGCCAGCAGCTTGGAAGGCTTGGGGACGGATTACGAGCAGTACTTC
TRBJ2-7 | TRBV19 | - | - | CASSMTWDEQYF | TGTGCCAGTAGTATGACGTGGGACGAGCAGTACTTC
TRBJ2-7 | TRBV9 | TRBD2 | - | CASSGGTISYEQYF | TGTGCCAGCAGCGGGGGGACTATCTCCTACGAGCAGTACTTC
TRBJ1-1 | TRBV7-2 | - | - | CASRRNLNTEAFF | TGTGCCAGCAGGAGGAATTTGAACACTGAAGCTTTCTTT
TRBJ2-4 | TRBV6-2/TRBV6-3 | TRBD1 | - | CASSEGQNNIQYF | TGTGCCAGCAGCGAGGGACAGAACAACATTCAGTACTTC
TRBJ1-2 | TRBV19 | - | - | CASSIETYGYTF | TGTGCCAGTAGTATTGAAACCTATGGCTACACCTTC
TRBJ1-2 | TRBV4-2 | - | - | CASSQDRRRWAGYGRGYTF | TGTGCCAGCAGCCAAGATAGGAGGCGGTGGGCGGGCTATGGCCGTGGCTACACCTTC
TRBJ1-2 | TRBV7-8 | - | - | CASSLGAPALIAYGYTF | TGTGCCAGCAGCTTAGGGGCTCCGGCGCTCATAGCTTATGGCTACACCTTC
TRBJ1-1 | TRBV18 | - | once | CASSPIMGVMGTEAFF | TGTGCCAGCTCACCAATCATGGGTGTAATGGGCACTGAAGCTTTCTTT
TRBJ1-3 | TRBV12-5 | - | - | CASGSRGSSGNTIYF | TGTGCTAGTGGTTCCAGGGGAAGCTCTGGAAACACCATATATTTT
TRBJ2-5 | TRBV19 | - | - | CASTSSMEPQETQYF | TGTGCCAGTACTTCTTCGATGGAACCACAAGAGACCCAGTACTTC
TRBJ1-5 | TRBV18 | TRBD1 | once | CASSRQGEAGQPQHF | TGTGCCAGCTCACGACAGGGGGAGGCAGGTCAGCCCCAGCATTTT
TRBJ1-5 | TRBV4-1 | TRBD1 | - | CASSQDGDRQGSNQPQHF | TGCGCCAGCAGCCAAGATGGAGACAGACAGGGTAGCAATCAGCCCCAGCATTTT